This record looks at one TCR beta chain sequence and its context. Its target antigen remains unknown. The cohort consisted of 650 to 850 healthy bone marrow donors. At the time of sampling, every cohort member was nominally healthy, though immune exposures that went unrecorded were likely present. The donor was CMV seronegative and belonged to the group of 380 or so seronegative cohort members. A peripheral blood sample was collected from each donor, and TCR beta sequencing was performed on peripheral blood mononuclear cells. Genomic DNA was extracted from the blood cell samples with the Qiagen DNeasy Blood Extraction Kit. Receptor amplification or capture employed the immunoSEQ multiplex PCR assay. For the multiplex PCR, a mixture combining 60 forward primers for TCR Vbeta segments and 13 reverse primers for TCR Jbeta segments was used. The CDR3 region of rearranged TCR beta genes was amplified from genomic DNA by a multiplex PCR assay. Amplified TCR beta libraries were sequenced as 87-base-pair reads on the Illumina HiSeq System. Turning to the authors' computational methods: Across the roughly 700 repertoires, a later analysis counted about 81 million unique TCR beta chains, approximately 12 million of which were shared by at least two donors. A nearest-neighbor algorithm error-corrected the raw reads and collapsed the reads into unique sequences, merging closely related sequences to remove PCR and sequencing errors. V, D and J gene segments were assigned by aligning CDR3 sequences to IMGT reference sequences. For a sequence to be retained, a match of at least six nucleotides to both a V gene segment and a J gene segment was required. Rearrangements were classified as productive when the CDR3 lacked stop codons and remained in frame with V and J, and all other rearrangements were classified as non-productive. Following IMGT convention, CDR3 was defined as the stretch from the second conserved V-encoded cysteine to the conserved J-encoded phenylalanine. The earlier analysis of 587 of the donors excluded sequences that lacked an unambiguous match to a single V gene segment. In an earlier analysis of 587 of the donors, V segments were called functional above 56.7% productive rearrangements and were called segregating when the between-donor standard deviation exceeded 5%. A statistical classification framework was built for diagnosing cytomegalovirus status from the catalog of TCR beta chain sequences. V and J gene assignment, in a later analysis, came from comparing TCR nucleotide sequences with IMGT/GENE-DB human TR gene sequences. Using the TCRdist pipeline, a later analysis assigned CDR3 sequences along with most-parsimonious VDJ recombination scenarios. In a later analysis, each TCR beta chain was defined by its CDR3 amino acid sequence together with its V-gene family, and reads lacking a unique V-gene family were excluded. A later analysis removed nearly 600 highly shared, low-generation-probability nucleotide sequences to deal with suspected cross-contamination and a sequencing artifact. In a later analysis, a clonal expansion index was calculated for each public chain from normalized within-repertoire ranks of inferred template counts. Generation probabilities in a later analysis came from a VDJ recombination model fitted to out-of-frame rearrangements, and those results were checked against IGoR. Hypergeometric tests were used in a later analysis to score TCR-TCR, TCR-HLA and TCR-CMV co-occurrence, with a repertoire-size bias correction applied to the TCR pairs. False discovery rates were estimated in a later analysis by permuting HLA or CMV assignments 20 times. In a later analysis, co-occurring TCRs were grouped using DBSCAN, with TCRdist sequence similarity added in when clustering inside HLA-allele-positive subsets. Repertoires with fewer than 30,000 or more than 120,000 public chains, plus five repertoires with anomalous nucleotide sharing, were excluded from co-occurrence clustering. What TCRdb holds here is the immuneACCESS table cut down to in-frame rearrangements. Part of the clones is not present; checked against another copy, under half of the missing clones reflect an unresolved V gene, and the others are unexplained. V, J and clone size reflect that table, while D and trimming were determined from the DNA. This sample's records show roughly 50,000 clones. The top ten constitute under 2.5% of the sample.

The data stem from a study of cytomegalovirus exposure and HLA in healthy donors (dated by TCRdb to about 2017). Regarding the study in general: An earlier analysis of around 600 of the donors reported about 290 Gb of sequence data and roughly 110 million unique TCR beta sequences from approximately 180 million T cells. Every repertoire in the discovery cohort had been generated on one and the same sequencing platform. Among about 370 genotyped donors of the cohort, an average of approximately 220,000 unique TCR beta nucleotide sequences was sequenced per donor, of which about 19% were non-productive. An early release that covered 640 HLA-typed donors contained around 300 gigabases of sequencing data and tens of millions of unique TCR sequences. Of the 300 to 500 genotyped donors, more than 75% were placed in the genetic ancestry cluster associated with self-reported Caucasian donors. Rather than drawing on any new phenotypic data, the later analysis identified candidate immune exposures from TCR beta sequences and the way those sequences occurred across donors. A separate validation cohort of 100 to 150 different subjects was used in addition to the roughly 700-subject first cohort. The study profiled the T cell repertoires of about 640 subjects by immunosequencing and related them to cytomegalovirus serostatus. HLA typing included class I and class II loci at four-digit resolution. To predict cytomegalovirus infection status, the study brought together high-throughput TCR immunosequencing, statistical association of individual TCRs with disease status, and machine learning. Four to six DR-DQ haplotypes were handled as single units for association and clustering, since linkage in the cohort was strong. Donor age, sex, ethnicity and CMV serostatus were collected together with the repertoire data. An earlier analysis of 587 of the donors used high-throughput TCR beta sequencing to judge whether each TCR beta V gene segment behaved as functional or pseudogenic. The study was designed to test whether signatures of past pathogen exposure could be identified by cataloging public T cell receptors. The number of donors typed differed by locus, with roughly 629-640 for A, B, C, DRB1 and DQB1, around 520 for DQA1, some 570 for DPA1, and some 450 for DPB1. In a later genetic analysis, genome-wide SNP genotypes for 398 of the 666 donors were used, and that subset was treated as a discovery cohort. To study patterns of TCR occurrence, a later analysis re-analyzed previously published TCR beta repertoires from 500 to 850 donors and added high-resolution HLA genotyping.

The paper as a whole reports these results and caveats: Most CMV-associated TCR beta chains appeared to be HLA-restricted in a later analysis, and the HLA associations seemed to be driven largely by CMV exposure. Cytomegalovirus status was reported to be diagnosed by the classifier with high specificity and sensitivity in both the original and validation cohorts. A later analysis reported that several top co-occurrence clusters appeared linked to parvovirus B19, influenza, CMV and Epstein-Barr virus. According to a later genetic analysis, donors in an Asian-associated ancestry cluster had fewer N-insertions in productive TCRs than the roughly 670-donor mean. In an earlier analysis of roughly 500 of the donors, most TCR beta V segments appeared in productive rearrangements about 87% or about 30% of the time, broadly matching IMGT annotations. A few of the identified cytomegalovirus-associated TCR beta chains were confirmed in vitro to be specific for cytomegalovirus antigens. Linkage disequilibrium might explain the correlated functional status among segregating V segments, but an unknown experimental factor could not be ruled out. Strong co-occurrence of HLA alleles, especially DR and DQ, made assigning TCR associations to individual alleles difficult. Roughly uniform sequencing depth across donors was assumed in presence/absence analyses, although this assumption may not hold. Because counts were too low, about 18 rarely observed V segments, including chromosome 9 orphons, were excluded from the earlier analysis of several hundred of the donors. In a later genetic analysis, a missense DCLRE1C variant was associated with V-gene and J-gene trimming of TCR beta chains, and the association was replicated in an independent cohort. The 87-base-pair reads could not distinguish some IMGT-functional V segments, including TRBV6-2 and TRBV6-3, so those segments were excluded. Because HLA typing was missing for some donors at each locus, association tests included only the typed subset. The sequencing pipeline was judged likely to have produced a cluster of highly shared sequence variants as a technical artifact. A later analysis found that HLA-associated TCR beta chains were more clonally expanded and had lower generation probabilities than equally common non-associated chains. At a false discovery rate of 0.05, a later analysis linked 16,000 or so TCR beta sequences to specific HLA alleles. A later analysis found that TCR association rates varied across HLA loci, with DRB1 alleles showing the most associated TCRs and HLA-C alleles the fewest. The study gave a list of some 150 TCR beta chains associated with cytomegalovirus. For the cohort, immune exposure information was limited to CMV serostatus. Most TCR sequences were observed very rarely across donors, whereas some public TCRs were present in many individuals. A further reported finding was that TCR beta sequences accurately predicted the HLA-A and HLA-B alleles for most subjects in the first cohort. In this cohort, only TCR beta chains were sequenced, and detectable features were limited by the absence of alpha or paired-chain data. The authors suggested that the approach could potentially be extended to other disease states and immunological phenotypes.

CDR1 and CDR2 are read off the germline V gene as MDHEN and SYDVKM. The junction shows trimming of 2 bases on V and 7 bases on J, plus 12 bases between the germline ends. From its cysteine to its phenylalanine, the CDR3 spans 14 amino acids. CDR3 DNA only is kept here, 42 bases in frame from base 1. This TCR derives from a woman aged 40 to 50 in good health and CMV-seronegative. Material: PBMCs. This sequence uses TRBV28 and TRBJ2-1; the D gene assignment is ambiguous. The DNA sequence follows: TGTGCCAGCAGTTTACCATTTTTGGAGAATGAGCAGTTCTTC. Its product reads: CASSLPFLENEQFF.